This T cell receptor (beta chain) was captured by sequencing in a study of blood T cell repertoires in COVID-19. For the study at large: Samples taken during acute and convalescent COVID-19 were collected in the United States, Italy and Spain. In each case, the material was cDNA or gDNA derived from T cells, B-cell-depleted T cells, or PBMCs.

Study processing details: Reference gene primer amplification gave estimated nucleated cell counts. Sequencing was performed with immunoSEQ multiplex PCR; in TCRdb, only in-frame clones are kept and a portion is missing. That table gives V, J and clone size, and the DNA gave D and trimming. The sample records 400,000 to 450,000 clones, roughly 88% being singletons. Patients from Seattle were sampled longitudinally, starting during active infection. The source of this sequence is a woman in her forties or fifties with COVID-19, enrolled during active disease. Sample: peripheral blood.

CDR3 amino acids: CSVGPTRGNEQFF. CDR3 bases: TGCAGCGTGGGTCCCACCAGGGGGAATGAGCAGTTCTTC. The chain has TRBV29-1 and TRBJ2-1, with 7 positions matching TRBD1. This CDR3 has 13 amino acids. V trimming: 6 bases; J trimming: 7 bases; junction bases outside the gene matches: 9. Germline V lookup: CDR1 SQVTM, CDR2 ANQGSEA.